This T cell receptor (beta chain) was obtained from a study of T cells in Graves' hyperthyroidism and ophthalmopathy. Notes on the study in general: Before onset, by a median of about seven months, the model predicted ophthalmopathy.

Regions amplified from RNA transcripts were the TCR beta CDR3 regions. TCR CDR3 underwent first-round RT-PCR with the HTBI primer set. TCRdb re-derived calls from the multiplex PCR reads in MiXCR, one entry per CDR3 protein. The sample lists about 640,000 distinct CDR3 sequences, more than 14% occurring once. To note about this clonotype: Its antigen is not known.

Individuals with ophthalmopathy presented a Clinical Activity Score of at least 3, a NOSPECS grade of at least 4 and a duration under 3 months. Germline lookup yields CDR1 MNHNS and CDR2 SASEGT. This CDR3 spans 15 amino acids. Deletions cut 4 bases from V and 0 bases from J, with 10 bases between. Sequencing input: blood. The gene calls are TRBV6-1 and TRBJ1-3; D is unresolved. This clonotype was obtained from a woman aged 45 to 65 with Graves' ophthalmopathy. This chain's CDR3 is CASSADLSSGNTIYF. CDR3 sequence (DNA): TGTGCCAGCAGTGCGGACCTTTCCTCTGGAAACACCATATATTTT.